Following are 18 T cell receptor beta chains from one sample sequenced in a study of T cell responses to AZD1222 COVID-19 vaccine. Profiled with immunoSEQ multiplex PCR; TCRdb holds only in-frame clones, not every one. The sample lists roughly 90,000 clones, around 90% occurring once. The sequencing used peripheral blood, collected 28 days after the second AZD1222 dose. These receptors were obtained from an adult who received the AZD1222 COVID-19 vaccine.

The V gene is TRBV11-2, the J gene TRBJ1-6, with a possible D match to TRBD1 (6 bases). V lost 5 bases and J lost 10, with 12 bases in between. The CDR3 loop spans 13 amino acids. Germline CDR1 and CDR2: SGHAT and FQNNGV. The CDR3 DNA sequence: TGTGCCAGCAGCCCGCCCGGGGGCTCACCCCTCCACTTT. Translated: CASSPPGGSPLHF.

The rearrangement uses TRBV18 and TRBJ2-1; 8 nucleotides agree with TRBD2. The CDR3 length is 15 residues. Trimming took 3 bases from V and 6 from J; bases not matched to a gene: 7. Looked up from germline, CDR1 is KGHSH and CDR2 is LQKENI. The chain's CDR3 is CASSPGDGGANEQFF. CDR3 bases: TGTGCCAGCTCACCCGGCGACGGGGGGGCCAATGAGCAGTTCTTC. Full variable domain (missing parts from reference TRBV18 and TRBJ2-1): NAGVMQNPRHLVRRRGQEARLRCSPMKGHSHVYWYRQLPEEGLKFMVYLQKENIIDESGMPKERFSAEFPKEGPSILRIQQVVRGDSAAYFCASSPGDGGANEQFFGPGTRLTVL.

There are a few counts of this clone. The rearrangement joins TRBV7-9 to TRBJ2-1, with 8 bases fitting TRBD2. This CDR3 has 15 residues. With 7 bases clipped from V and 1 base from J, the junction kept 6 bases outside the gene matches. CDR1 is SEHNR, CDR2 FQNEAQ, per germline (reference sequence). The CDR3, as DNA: TGTGCCAGCAATCGCGGGGGGATTTCCTACAATGAGCAGTTCTTC. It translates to CASNRGGISYNEQFF. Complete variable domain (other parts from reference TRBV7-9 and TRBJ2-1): DTGVSQNPRHKITKRGQNVTFRCDPISEHNRLYWYRQTLGQGPEFLTYFQNEAQLEKSRLLSDRFSAERPKGSFSTLEIQRTEQGDSAMYLCASNRGGISYNEQFFGPGTRLTVL.

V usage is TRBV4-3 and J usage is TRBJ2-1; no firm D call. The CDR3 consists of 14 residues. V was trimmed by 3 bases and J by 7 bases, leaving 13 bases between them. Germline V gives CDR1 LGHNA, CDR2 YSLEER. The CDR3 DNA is TGCGCCAGCAGCCACAACGTGGCTGTGAATGAGCAGTTCTTC. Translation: CASSHNVAVNEQFF.

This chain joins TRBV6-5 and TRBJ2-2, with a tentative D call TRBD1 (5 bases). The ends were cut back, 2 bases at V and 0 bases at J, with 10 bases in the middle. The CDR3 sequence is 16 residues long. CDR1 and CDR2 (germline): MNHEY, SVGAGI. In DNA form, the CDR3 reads TGTGCCAGCAGTTACGAAGACAGAGCGAACACCGGGGAGCTGTTTTTT. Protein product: CASSYEDRANTGELFF.

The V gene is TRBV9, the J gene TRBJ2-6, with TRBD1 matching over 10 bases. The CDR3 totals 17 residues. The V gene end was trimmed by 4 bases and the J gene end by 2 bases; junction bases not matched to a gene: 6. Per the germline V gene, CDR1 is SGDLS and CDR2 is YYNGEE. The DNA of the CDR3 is TGTGCCAGCAGCTTCCGGGACAGGGGCCCTGGGGCCAACGTCCTGACTTTC. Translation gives CASSFRDRGPGANVLTF.

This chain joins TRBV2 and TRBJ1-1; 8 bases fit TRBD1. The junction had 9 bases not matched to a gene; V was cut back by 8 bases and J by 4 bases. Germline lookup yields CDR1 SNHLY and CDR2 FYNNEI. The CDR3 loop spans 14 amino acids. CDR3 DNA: TGTGCCAGCTGCAAGCGTACAGGGGGCACTGAAGCTTTCTTT. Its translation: CASCKRTGGTEAFF. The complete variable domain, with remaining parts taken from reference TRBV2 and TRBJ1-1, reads EPEVTQTPSHQVTQMGQEVILRCVPISNHLYFYWYRQILGQKVEFLVSFYNNEISEKSEIFDDQFSVERPDGSNFTLKIRSTKLEDSAMYFCASCKRTGGTEAFFGQGTRLTVV.

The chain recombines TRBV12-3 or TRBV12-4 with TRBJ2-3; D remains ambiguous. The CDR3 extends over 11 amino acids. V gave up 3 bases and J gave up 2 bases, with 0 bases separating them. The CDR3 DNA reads TGTGCCAGCAGTTTCACAGATACGCAGTATTTT. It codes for CASSFTDTQYF.

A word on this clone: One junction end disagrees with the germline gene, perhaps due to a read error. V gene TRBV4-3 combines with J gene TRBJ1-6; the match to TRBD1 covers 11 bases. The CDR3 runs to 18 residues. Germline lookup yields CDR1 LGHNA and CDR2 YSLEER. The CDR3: CASGQGRTGGAENSPLHF. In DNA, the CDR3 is TGCGCCAGCGGCCAAGGTAGGACAGGGGGCGCAGAAAATTCACCCCTCCACTTT.

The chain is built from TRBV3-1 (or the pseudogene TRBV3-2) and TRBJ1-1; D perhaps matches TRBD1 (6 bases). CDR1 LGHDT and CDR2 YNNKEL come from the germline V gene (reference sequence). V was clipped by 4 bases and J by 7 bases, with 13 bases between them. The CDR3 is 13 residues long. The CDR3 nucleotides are TGTGCCAGCAGCCCCCTCGACAGGTATGAAGCTTTCTTT. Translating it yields CASSPLDRYEAFF.

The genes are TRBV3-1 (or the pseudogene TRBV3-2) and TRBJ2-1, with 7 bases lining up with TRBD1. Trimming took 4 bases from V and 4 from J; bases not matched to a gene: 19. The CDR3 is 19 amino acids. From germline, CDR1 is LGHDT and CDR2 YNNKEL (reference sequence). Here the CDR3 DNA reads TGTGCCAGCAGCCTTATCCTCCCACTTGACAGGGTGGGGTACAATGAGCAGTTCTTC. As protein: CASSLILPLDRVGYNEQFF.

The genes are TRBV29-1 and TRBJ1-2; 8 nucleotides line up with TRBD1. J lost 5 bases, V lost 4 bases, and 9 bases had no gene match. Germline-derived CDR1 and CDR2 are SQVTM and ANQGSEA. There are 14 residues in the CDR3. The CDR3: CSVGVTGGRYGYTF. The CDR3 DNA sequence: TGCAGCGTTGGAGTAACAGGGGGTCGGTATGGCTACACCTTC.

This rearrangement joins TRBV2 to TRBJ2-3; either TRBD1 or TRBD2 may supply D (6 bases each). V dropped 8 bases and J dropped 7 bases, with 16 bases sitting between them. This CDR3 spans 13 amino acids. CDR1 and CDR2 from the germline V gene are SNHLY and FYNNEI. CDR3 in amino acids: CASRGGPAHTQYF. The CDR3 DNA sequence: TGTGCCAGCCGAGGGGGGCCTGCCCATACGCAGTATTTT.

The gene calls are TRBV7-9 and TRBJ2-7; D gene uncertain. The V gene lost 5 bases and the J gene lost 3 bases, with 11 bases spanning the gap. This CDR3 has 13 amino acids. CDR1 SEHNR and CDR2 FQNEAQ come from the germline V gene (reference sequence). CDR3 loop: CASSRTASYEQYV. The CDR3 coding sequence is TGTGCCAGCAGCCGAACAGCTAGCTACGAGCAGTACGTC.

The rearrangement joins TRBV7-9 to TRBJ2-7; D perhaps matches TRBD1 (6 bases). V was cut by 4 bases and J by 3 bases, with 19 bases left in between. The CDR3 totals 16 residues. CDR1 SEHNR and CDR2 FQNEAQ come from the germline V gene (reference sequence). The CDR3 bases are TGTGCCAGCAGCTCTGGACAGCGTAAACCCGTCTACGAGCAGTACTTC. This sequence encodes CASSSGQRKPVYEQYF. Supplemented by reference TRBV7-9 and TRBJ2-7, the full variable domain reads DTGVSQNPRHKITKRGQNVTFRCDPISEHNRLYWYRQTLGQGPEFLTYFQNEAQLEKSRLLSDRFSAERPKGSFSTLEIQRTEQGDSAMYLCASSSGQRKPVYEQYFGPGTRLTVT.

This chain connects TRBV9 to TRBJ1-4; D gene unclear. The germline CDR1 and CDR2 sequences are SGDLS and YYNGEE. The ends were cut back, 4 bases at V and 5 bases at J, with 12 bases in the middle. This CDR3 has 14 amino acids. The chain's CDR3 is CASSRSAKNEKLFF. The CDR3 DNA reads TGTGCCAGCAGCAGGTCGGCAAAGAATGAAAAACTGTTTTTT.

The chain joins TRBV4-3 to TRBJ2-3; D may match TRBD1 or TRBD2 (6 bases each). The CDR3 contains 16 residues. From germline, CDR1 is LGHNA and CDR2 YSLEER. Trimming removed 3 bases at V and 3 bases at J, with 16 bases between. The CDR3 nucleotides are TGCGCCAGCAGCCAGGCGACACAGGGAGGAACAGATACGCAGTATTTT. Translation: CASSQATQGGTDTQYF.

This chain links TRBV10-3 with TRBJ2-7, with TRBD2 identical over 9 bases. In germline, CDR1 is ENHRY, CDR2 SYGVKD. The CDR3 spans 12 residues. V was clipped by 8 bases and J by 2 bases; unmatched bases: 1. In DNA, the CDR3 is TGTGCCATCGGCGGGGGGGCCTACGAGCAGTACTTC. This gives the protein CAIGGGAYEQYF.